The rows below give T cell receptor beta chains drawn from one sample of a study of blood T cell repertoires in COVID-19. Sequencing used immunoSEQ multiplex PCR; TCRdb keeps in-frame clones, though not all of them. The table has around 100,000 clones, around 90% seen once; the top ten hold under 3%. Sequencing input: peripheral blood. These receptors were collected from a man aged 50-59 years with active or convalescent COVID-19. Both conserved end residues are part of each CDR3. The D gene is left open where the match is weak. Size values are once, few and many counts, or a class for expanded clones, and some rows have none.

j_call	v_call	d_call	clone_size	cdr3_nt	cdr3_aa
TRBJ2-5	TRBV2	TRBD2	NA	TGTGCCAGCAGTGGGGGAGGGGCGGTGGAGACCCAGTACTTC	CASSGGGAVETQYF
TRBJ2-5	TRBV7-6	TRBD1	NA	TGTGCCAGCAGCTTTCGGACAGGGGAAGAGACCCAGTACTTC	CASSFRTGEETQYF
TRBJ2-7	TRBV7-2	NA	NA	TGTGCCAGCAGCTTAGCCTCCGGGACACACTACGAGCAGTACTTC	CASSLASGTHYEQYF
TRBJ2-1	TRBV3-1/TRBV3-2	TRBD1	NA	TGTGCCAGCAGCCCCAGACAGGGGGTCAGTGAGCAGTTCTTC	CASSPRQGVSEQFF
TRBJ2-7	TRBV10-2	NA	few	TGCGCCAGCAGTGAGTTAACCTACGAGCAGTACTTC	CASSELTYEQYF
TRBJ2-3	TRBV7-9	TRBD2	NA	TGTGCCAGCAGCTTAGAAGCGGGGAGTACAGATACGCAGTATTTT	CASSLEAGSTDTQYF
TRBJ1-2	TRBV2	TRBD1	NA	TGTGCCAGCACCGGACAGGGGACTGACTATGGCTACACCTTC	CASTGQGTDYGYTF
TRBJ2-5	TRBV28	TRBD2	few	TGTGCCATCGCTAGCGGGGGGGCGAAGACCCAGTACTTC	CAIASGGAKTQYF
TRBJ2-2	TRBV5-8	TRBD1	NA	TGTGCCAGCAGCCCTCTGACAGGGGCGGCCGGGGAGCTGTTTTTT	CASSPLTGAAGELFF
TRBJ2-3	TRBV3-1/TRBV3-2	TRBD1	NA	TGTGCCAGCAGCCAAGACTTGACAGGGGGAAATACGCAGTATTTT	CASSQDLTGGNTQYF
TRBJ1-3	TRBV18	NA	NA	TGTGCCAGCTCACTCGGGACAACGAACACCATATATTTT	CASSLGTTNTIYF
TRBJ2-7	TRBV14	TRBD1	NA	TGTGCCAGCAGCCAACCGGGACAGGGGTACGAGCAGTACTTC	CASSQPGQGYEQYF
TRBJ2-7	TRBV4-3	NA	NA	TGCGCCAGCAGCCCCCCAGGGGCCAAAGCCTACGAGCAGTACTTC	CASSPPGAKAYEQYF
TRBJ2-3	TRBV10-3	TRBD2	NA	TGTGCCATCAGTGAGAGGGGTATCACTAGCGGGGGGGCAGTAGGAGATACGCAGTATTTT	CAISERGITSGGAVGDTQYF
TRBJ2-3	TRBV13	TRBD2	NA	TGTGCCAGCAGCCCGGGACTAGCTGTAGATACGCAGTATTTT	CASSPGLAVDTQYF
TRBJ1-3	TRBV2	NA	once	TGTGCCAGCAGCTACAGGGCTCCTGGAAACACCATATATTTT	CASSYRAPGNTIYF
TRBJ1-5	TRBV19	NA	NA	TGTGCCAGTAGTATTGCAGGGGATGGTCAGCCCCAGCATTTT	CASSIAGDGQPQHF
TRBJ2-5	TRBV27	TRBD2	NA	TGTGCCAGCAGTTCTCCGGGGGGGCGTTGGGAGACCCAGTACTTC	CASSSPGGRWETQYF
TRBJ2-3	TRBV5-6	TRBD2	NA	TGTGCCAGCAGCCCTCGTCCGTGGCAGGGAGGGACAGATACGCAGTATTTT	CASSPRPWQGGTDTQYF
TRBJ2-5	TRBV18	TRBD2	once	TGTGCCAGCTCACCACCGGCTAGCGGGGGGAAAGAGACCCAGTACTTC	CASSPPASGGKETQYF
TRBJ2-6	TRBV11-2	NA	NA	TGTGCCAGCAGCTTAGAAGGTGGCGGGTATGGGGCCAACGTCCTGACTTTC	CASSLEGGGYGANVLTF
TRBJ2-3	TRBV6-2/TRBV6-3	NA	NA	TGTGCCAGCAGTTACGGAGGGGTAAGGGAACCCACAGATACGCAGTATTTT	CASSYGGVREPTDTQYF
TRBJ1-5	TRBV6-2/TRBV6-3	NA	NA	TGTGCCAGCAGTTATAGTCGGTCGACAGGAGCAACTGATAGCAATCAGCCCCAGCATTTT	CASSYSRSTGATDSNQPQHF
TRBJ1-4	TRBV27	TRBD1	NA	TGTGCCAGCAGTCAAAACAGGGGTGAAAAACTGTTTTTT	CASSQNRGEKLFF
TRBJ2-7	TRBV7-9	NA	NA	TGTGCCAGCAGCCCGAGTAGCCCCTACGAGCAGTACTTC	CASSPSSPYEQYF
TRBJ1-5	TRBV6-2/TRBV6-3	TRBD1	NA	TGTGCCAGCAGCCCTACAGGGGTATTCGGCAATCAGCCCCAGCATTTT	CASSPTGVFGNQPQHF
TRBJ2-5	TRBV28	TRBD1	NA	TGTGCCAGCAGTTCCCGATGGACAGGCTTGGAGACCCAGTACTTC	CASSSRWTGLETQYF
TRBJ2-3	TRBV4-1	NA	NA	TGCGCCAGCAGCGCCCAGGGTTCTCAGGATACGCAGTATTTT	CASSAQGSQDTQYF
TRBJ2-5	TRBV4-1	TRBD2	NA	TGCGCCAGCAGCCAAGGTCGACTAGCGGGGGGAAAGGCGGAGACCCAGTACTTC	CASSQGRLAGGKAETQYF
TRBJ1-1	TRBV4-1	NA	NA	TGCGCCAGCAGCCCTGTCGACAGAGAGAACACTGAAGCTTTCTTT	CASSPVDRENTEAFF
TRBJ2-5	TRBV5-4	TRBD2	NA	TGTGCCAGCAGCTTTATTAGCGGGGGGGCTCTTGAGACCCAGTACTTC	CASSFISGGALETQYF
TRBJ1-2	TRBV4-3	NA	NA	TGCGCCAGCAGCCAAGTCGCATCAGGGGGCTACACCTTC	CASSQVASGGYTF
TRBJ2-5	TRBV5-6	TRBD1	NA	TGTGCCAGCAGCTTCCGACAGGGGGAGACCCAGTACTTC	CASSFRQGETQYF
TRBJ1-2	TRBV9	NA	NA	TGTGCCAGCACCAGGACAGAGAGTAGGGGGGGCTACACCTTC	CASTRTESRGGYTF
TRBJ1-1	TRBV12-3/TRBV12-4	TRBD1	NA	TGTGCCAGCAGCCGACAGGGGAACACTGAAGCTTTCTTT	CASSRQGNTEAFF
TRBJ1-2	TRBV5-1	TRBD1	NA	TGCGCCAGCAGCTTACGGGACAGCGGCTACACCTTC	CASSLRDSGYTF